This T cell receptor (beta chain) is from a study of glioma-infiltrating T cells. Amplification of TCR alpha and beta CDR3 regions from RNA used iRepertoire nested multiplex PCR. MiXCR, run by TCRdb on the multiplex PCR reads, gives a single entry per CDR3 protein. Of about 180,000 distinct CDR3 sequences in the sample, around 40% were seen once. Broader study findings: Tissue-blood divergence was below expectation in non-neoplastic patients, above in gliomas.

Remarks on this clonotype: Its antigen remains unknown.

Germline assignment: CDR1 LNHDA and CDR2 SQIVND (reference sequence). The length of the CDR3 is 13 residues. V trimming: 8 bases; J trimming: 1 base; junction bases outside the gene matches: 2. Sequenced material: glioma tissue, nonneoplastic brain tissue, or PBMCs (not recorded which). The TCR was taken from a human donor with low-grade glioma or glioblastoma, undergoing nonglioma brain surgery, or in good health (not recorded which). This chain connects TRBV19 to TRBJ2-7; 10 positions match TRBD2. The CDR3 nucleotides are TGTGCCAGTGGGACTAGCGCTTCCTACGAGCAGTACTTC. Translating gives CASGTSASYEQYF.